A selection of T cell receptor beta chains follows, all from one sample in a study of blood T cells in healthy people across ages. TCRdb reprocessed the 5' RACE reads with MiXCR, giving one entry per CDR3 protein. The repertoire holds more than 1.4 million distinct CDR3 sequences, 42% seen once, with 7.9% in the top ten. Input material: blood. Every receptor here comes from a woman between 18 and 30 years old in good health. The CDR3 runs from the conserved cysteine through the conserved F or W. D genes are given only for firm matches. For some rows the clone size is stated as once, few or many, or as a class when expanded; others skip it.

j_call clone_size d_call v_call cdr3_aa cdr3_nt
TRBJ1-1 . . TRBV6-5 CASSYSGAREAFF TGTGCCAGCAGTTACTCGGGGGCGAGGGAAGCTTTCTTT
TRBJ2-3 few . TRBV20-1 CSARDPTGSTDTQYF TGCAGTGCTAGAGACCCCACGGGATCCACAGATACGCAGTATTTT
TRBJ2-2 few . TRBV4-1 CASSRWSDMNTGELFF TGCGCCAGCAGCCGCTGGAGTGATATGAACACCGGGGAGCTGTTTTTT
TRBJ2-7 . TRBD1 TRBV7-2 CASSLDSGTASYEQYF TGTGCCAGCAGCTTAGATTCCGGGACAGCTTCCTACGAGCAGTACTTC
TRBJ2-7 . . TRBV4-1 CASSQDVGPFYEQYF TGCGCCAGCAGCCAAGATGTAGGGCCTTTCTACGAGCAGTACTTC
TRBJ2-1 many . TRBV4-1 CASSRTRDRYNEQFF TGCGCCAGCAGCCGAACTAGGGATAGATACAATGAGCAGTTCTTC
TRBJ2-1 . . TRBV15 CATSRDVGGVYNEQFF TGTGCCACCAGCAGAGATGTGGGGGGAGTATACAATGAGCAGTTCTTC
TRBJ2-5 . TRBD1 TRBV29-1 CSIRGTGGGEETQYF TGCAGCATCCGAGGGACAGGGGGCGGGGAAGAGACCCAGTACTTC
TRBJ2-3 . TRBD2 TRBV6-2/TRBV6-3 CASSWSTSERSTDTQYF TGTGCCAGCAGTTGGTCGACTAGCGAACGAAGCACAGATACGCAGTATTTT
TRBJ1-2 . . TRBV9 CASSVAAVRDGDGYTF TGTGCCAGCAGCGTAGCCGCAGTTAGGGATGGGGATGGCTACACCTTC
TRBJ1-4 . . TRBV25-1 CASSANRDVEKLFF TGTGCCAGCAGTGCCAACAGGGATGTTGAAAAACTGTTTTTT
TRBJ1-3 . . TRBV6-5 CASSSALSGNTIYF TGTGCCAGCAGTTCCGCCCTATCTGGAAACACCATATATTTT
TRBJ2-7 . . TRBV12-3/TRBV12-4 CASSMPGPNQGDGYEQYF TGTGCCAGCAGTATGCCGGGCCCGAACCAAGGGGATGGCTACGAGCAGTACTTC
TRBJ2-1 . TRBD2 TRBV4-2 CASSPGLAEGNEQFF TGTGCCAGCAGCCCGGGACTAGCAGAGGGCAATGAGCAGTTCTTC
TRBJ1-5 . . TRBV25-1 CASSPAGRSNQPQHF TGTGCCAGCAGTCCCGCTGGGAGGAGCAATCAGCCCCAGCATTTT
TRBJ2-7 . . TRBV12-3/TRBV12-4 CASSWNRAETYEQYF TGTGCCAGCAGCTGGAACCGAGCGGAAACCTACGAGCAGTACTTC
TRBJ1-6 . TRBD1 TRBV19 CASSPRGQGYNSPLHF TGTGCCAGTAGTCCCCGAGGACAGGGCTATAATTCACCCCTCCACTTT
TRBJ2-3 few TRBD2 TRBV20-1 CSATGLAGTDTQYF TGCAGTGCCACCGGACTAGCGGGCACAGATACGCAGTATTTT
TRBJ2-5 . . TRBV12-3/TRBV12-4 CAGSGGRVETQYF TGTGCCGGCAGTGGGGGACGAGTTGAGACCCAGTACTTC
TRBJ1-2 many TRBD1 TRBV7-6 CASSSGQGWDYGYTF TGTGCCAGCAGCTCCGGACAGGGATGGGACTATGGCTACACCTTC
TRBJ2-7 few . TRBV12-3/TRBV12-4 CASSLGGRYEQYF TGTGCCAGCAGCTTGGGGGGTAGGTACGAGCAGTACTTC
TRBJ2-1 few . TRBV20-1 CSALSLTSNEQFF TGCAGTGCCCTCTCCCTCACTAGCAATGAGCAGTTCTTC
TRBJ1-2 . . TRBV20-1 CSARVYIHYGYTF TGCAGTGCTAGAGTTTACATACACTATGGCTACACCTTC
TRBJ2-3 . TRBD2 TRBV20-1 CSATSSGSTDTQYF TGCAGTGCTACTAGTAGCGGGAGCACAGATACGCAGTATTTT
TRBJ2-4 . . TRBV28 CASSYGGNKNIQYF TGTGCCAGCAGTTACGGAGGGAACAAAAACATTCAGTACTTC
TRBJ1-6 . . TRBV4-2 CASSQDSVEGNSPLHF TGTGCCAGCAGCCAAGATTCGGTCGAGGGTAATTCACCCCTCCACTTT
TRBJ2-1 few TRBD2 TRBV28 CASSQLAGDSDEQFF TGTGCCAGCAGTCAACTAGCGGGGGACTCCGATGAGCAGTTCTTC
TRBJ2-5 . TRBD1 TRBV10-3 CAISEQGYVETQYF TGTGCCATCAGTGAACAGGGGTATGTGGAGACCCAGTACTTC
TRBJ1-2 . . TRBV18 CASSPPSLLEGGGYTF TGTGCCAGCTCACCACCGAGCCTATTGGAGGGTGGAGGCTACACCTTC
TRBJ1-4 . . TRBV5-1 CASTRANEKLFF TGCGCCAGCACCAGGGCTAATGAAAAACTGTTTTTT